This T cell receptor beta chain was recorded in a study of cytomegalovirus exposure and HLA in healthy donors. Study-wide points: Specificity of three CMV-associated chains for CMV antigens was verified in vitro.

It was with 60 Vbeta and 13 Jbeta primers that the PCR ran. Method: immunoSEQ multiplex PCR; TCRdb's copy keeps in-frame clones and lacks some. The sample has 90,000 to 120,000 clones, 77% seen once; the top ten hold approximately 4.2%. Germline V CDR1 and CDR2: LNHDA, SQIVND (reference sequence). CDR3 length equals 15 residues. V lost 4 bases and J 3 bases, leaving 14 bases between the germline ends. Concerning this clone itself: The antigen is undetermined.

This sequence was found in a male donor in good health and CMV-seronegative. The sample comprised PBMCs. The chain joins TRBV19 to TRBJ2-3, with D tentatively TRBD2 (6 bases). This CDR3 is CASSTRRAQTDTQYF. The CDR3, as DNA: TGTGCCAGTAGTACCCGGAGGGCCCAAACAGATACGCAGTATTTT.